The sequence of this T cell receptor beta chain was determined in a study of persistence of HIV-infected CD4 T cells. As for the study in general: Donors had been on suppressive ART for a median of 8 years. Whole-study findings and limits: The rare CMV-responding cells with HIV-1 proviruses were not separately TCR-sequenced.

CDR3 size: 15 residues. V shed 6 bases and J 5 bases; nucleotides not matched to a gene: 7. In germline, CDR1 is ENHRY, CDR2 SYGVKD. The libraries were made with immunoSEQ version 4 in survey mode. Some clones are missing from TCRdb's copy, which holds only in-frame ones; the method was immunoSEQ multiplex PCR. Among 25,000 to 35,000 clones, roughly 80% were seen once, and the ten largest hold 0.8% to 0.9%. With regard to this clone: The antigen remains undetermined.

Stimulation used around 10 ug/mL lysate from CMV-infected fibroblasts. CD40L-negative CD69-negative CD45RO-high memory CD4+ T cells were sorted as populations depleted of antigen-responding cells. Suppressive ART was started during chronic HIV-1 infection in these adults. CD8+ T cells were removed from PBMCs prior to stimulation. The chain has TRBV10-3 and TRBJ2-1; 10 nucleotides match TRBD2. The clonotype comes from an adult man with HIV who was CMV-seropositive. The material was CD4+ T cells sorted from PBMCs after approximately 20-hour stimulation, obtained from a patient who received antiretroviral therapy. The CDR3 DNA sequence: TGTGCCATCAGCCCCGGGACTAGCGTTAACAATGAGCAGTTCTTC. Translated: CAISPGTSVNNEQFF.